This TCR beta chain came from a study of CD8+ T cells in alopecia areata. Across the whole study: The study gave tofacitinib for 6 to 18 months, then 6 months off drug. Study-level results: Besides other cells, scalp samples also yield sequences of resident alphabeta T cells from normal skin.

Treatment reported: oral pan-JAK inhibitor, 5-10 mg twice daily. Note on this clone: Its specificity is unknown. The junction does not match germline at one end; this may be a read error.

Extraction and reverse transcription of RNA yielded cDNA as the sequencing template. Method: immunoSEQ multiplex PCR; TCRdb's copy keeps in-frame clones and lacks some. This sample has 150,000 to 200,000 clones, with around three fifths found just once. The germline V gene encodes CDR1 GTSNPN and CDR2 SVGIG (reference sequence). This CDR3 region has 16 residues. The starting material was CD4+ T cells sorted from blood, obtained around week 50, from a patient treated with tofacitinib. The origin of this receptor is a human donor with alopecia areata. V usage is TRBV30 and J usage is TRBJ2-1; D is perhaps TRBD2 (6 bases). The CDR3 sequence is CAWSVRGAGSHNEQFF. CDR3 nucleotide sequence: TGTGCCTGGAGTGTACGGGGAGCGGGCTCCCACAATGAGCAGTTCTTC.